These 10 T cell receptor beta chains share one sample of origin, sequenced in a study of blood T cell repertoires in COVID-19. Libraries were prepared by immunoSEQ multiplex PCR; TCRdb keeps only in-frame clonotypes and omits some of them. The sample yields 150,000 or so clones, about 77% seen once. Sequenced input: peripheral blood. Receptor source: a woman aged 45-65 years with active or convalescent COVID-19.

The chain has TRBV10-3 and TRBJ2-2; tentative D call: TRBD1 (6 bases). The CDR3 is 16 amino acids. V was shortened by 0 bases and J by 2 bases, with 10 bases between the two germline ends. Looked up from germline, CDR1 is ENHRY and CDR2 is SYGVKD. CDR3 residues: CAISESGHSNTGELFF. CDR3 coding DNA: TGTGCCATCAGTGAGTCGGGACACTCCAACACCGGGGAGCTGTTTTTT.

The chain recombines TRBV19 with TRBJ2-2; D is possibly TRBD2 (6 bases). In germline, CDR1 is LNHDA, CDR2 SQIVND (reference sequence). V shed 1 base and J shed 2 bases, with 14 bases lying between them. This CDR3 contains 17 residues. The CDR3 is CASSIVGLARNTGELFF. DNA for the CDR3: TGTGCCAGTAGTATAGTAGGGCTAGCGAGAAACACCGGGGAGCTGTTTTTT.

This chain uses TRBV6-5 with TRBJ2-2; 10 nucleotides agree with TRBD1. The CDR3 has 15 residues. The V and J ends lost 6 bases and 5 bases, in that order; junction bases with no gene match: 6. Germline-derived CDR1 and CDR2 are MNHEY and SVGAGI. The CDR3 sequence: CASRDRDRGTGELFF. CDR3 coding DNA: TGTGCCAGCAGAGATCGGGACAGGGGTACCGGGGAGCTGTTTTTT.

J is TRBJ2-7 and V is TRBV12-3 or TRBV12-4, with D possibly matching TRBD2 (6 bases). This CDR3 is 13 amino acids long. V lost 3 bases and J 4 bases, leaving 10 bases between the germline ends. The CDR3 nucleotides read TGTGCCAGCAGTTTTGGGGGGAATTACGAGCAGTACTTC. It is translated as CASSFGGNYEQYF.

This rearrangement joins TRBV19 to TRBJ2-5; 12 bases agree with TRBD2. The CDR3 runs 16 residues. CDR1 and CDR2 from the germline V gene are LNHDA and SQIVND (reference sequence). V trimming: 1 base; J trimming: 4 bases; junction bases outside the gene matches: 4. CDR3 residues: CASSIGGLAGRETQYF. The DNA of the CDR3 is TGTGCCAGTAGTATAGGGGGACTAGCGGGTAGAGAGACCCAGTACTTC.

The V call is TRBV4-3, the J call TRBJ2-1; 9 positions match TRBD2. The length of the CDR3 is 17 residues. V was clipped by 0 bases and J by 0 bases; unmatched bases: 3. Germline V CDR1 and CDR2: LGHNA, YSLEER. CDR3 DNA sequence: TGCGCCAGCAGCCAAGATCAGGGACTAGCCTCCTACAATGAGCAGTTCTTC. Translation gives CASSQDQGLASYNEQFF.

By proportion, this clone is medium-sized (0.01 to 0.1%). The rearrangement joins TRBV7-3 to TRBJ2-1; D might be TRBD2 (5 bases). Germline-derived CDR1 and CDR2 are SGHTA and FQGTGA. CDR3 length: 13 amino acids. V lost 2 bases to trimming and J lost 10 bases, with 12 bases between them. CDR3 amino acids: CASSLSGSGEQFF. DNA for the CDR3: TGTGCCAGCAGCTTATCGGGGAGCGGAGAGCAGTTCTTC.

This rearrangement joins TRBV19 to TRBJ2-1; 7 nucleotides match TRBD2. The CDR3 is 15 amino acids. The J segment lost 2 bases and the V segment lost 5 bases, leaving 6 bases of the junction unmatched. Per the germline V gene, CDR1 is LNHDA and CDR2 is SQIVND (reference sequence). The CDR3 loop is CASSLTSVTYNEQFF. The CDR3 nucleotides are TGTGCCAGTAGTTTAACTAGCGTAACCTACAATGAGCAGTTCTTC.

The rearrangement joins TRBV7-8 to TRBJ2-6; D call uncertain. V was pared by 2 bases and J by 1 base, with 12 bases between. The CDR3 has 17 residues. Germline CDR1 and CDR2: SGHVS and FQNEAQ. The CDR3 nucleotides are TGTGCCAGCAGCTTAAAGGCAGGTCGGTCTGGGGCCAACGTCCTGACTTTC. Encoded protein: CASSLKAGRSGANVLTF.

A note on this clone: The same CDR3 is also encoded by other DNA sequences in this sample. J is TRBJ2-3 and V is TRBV11-3; no reliable D call. This CDR3 spans 12 amino acids. The germline V gene encodes CDR1 SGHNT and CDR2 YENEEA. Trimming left V 4 bases short and J 2 bases short, with 4 bases between. The CDR3 DNA reads as TGTGCCAGCAGCTCCCACACAGATACGCAGTATTTT. This sequence encodes CASSSHTDTQYF.